A single sample is the source of the 29 T cell receptor beta chains below, sequenced in a study of molecular identifiers for immune sequencing clone quantification. From the PCR reads, TCRdb called clonotypes with MiXCR, one entry per CDR3 protein. The data show about 640,000 distinct CDR3 sequences, approximately 20% seen once. The specimen was naive CD8+ T cells from blood, with Jurkat cell RNA spiked in. Subset described: FACS-sorted CD8+CD4-CCR7+CD45RA+ naive T cells. These TCRs come from a human donor in good health. Some libraries in this study had Jurkat cell RNA spiked in.

This clonotype was found a few times. This chain connects TRBV20-1 to TRBJ2-7, with 10 bases lining up with TRBD2. The CDR3 is made up of 14 amino acids. With V trimmed by 6 bases and J by 5 bases, 10 bases remained unmatched. Germline V gene data show CDR1 as DFQATT and CDR2 as SNEGSKA (reference sequence). The CDR3 nucleotides are TGCAGTGCCCGGGAGGGGCTAGCGGGAGACGAGCAGTACTTC. Translation: CSAREGLAGDEQYF.

This clonotype was seen more than once but under ten times. The chain is built from TRBV29-1 and TRBJ1-2, with a tentative D call TRBD1 (5 bases). V lost 4 bases and J lost 2, with 14 bases in between. CDR3 length: 14 amino acids. Per germline, CDR1 SQVTM and CDR2 ANQGSEA. DNA for the CDR3: TGCAGCGTTGTTGGTGGCAGGGTAAACTATGGCTACACCTTC. Protein: CSVVGGRVNYGYTF.

In regard to this clonotype: The junction does not match germline at one end; this may be a read error. The rearrangement links TRBV27 to TRBJ1-1; possible D gene TRBD1, 6 bases. The CDR3 loop spans 13 amino acids. The germline V gene has CDR1 MNHEY and CDR2 SMNVEV (reference sequence). The CDR3 loop reads CVSSLSGGAKTFF. CDR3 DNA: TGTGTCAGCAGTTTAAGCGGGGGGGCGAAAACTTTCTTT.

The J gene is TRBJ2-3, the V gene TRBV4-1, with 7 bases fitting TRBD2. The CDR3 sequence is 17 residues long. In germline, CDR1 is MGHRA, CDR2 YSYEKL. J lost 1 base, V lost 1 base, and 8 bases had no gene match. The CDR3 bases are TGCGCCAGCAGCCAAGGGGCGGGAGTGGGTGGCACAGATACGCAGTATTTT. Its protein product is CASSQGAGVGGTDTQYF.

Remarks on this clonotype: One junction end does not reproduce the germline sequence, and a read error may be involved. This chain connects TRBV27 to TRBJ2-7; TRBD1 matches 9 bases. The CDR3 contains 13 residues. Germline V gives CDR1 MNHEY, CDR2 SMNVEV (reference sequence). The CDR3 DNA follows: TGTACCAGCTCCGGGACAGGGTCCTACGAGCAGTACTTC. Amino acids: CTSSGTGSYEQYF.

This clonotype occurred many times. V gene TRBV7-9 combines with J gene TRBJ2-7; weak D call: TRBD2 (5 bases). The V and J ends lost 11 bases and 2 bases respectively, with 16 bases between them. CDR1 and CDR2 from the germline V gene are SEHNR and FQNEAQ (reference sequence). The CDR3 loop spans 13 amino acids. The DNA of the CDR3 is TGTGCCGTCCCCGGGGATATGACCTACGAGCAGTACTTC. It yields the protein CAVPGDMTYEQYF. The full variable domain, rest sourced from reference TRBV7-9 and TRBJ2-7, is DTGVSQNPRHKITKRGQNVTFRCDPISEHNRLYWYRQTLGQGPEFLTYFQNEAQLEKSRLLSDRFSAERPKGSFSTLEIQRTEQGDSAMYLCAVPGDMTYEQYFGPGTRLTVT.

This clonotype was seen ten or more times. The chain employs TRBV7-2 and TRBJ2-5, with 10 bases lining up with TRBD2. With 2 bases clipped from V and 5 bases from J, the junction kept 8 bases outside the gene matches. The CDR3 totals 16 residues. Germline V gives CDR1 SGHTA, CDR2 FQGNSA. The CDR3 coding sequence is TGTGCCAGCAGCTTATGGGCTAGCGGGGGTTTGGAGACCCAGTACTTC. Translation: CASSLWASGGLETQYF.

The chain recombines TRBV19 with TRBJ1-5; D is perhaps TRBD1 (5 bases). Between the trimmed V and J ends, which lost 6 bases and 0 bases, there was a span of 9 bases. Germline-derived CDR1 and CDR2 are LNHDA and SQIVND (reference sequence). The CDR3 runs 14 residues. The CDR3 sequence is CASSRGVSNQPQHF. The CDR3 DNA reads as TGTGCCAGTAGCCGGGGGGTTAGCAATCAGCCCCAGCATTTT.

Notes on this clonotype: Given a much more abundant clone one base away, this may be a read error. The CDR3 carries no conserved terminal phenylalanine or tryptophan, so it likely arises from a read error. This chain connects TRBV12-3 or TRBV12-4 to TRBJ1-5; no reliable D call. With 3 bases removed from V and 6 bases from J, the gap between germline ends came to 6 bases. The CDR3 loop spans 12 amino acids. DNA of the CDR3: TGTGCCAGCAGTTTTGTTCGTCAGCCCCAGCATTCT. Translation gives CASSFVRQPQHS.

The chain has TRBV6-2 or TRBV6-3 and TRBJ1-5; D is possibly TRBD1 (5 bases). The germline V gene has CDR1 MNHEY and CDR2 SVGEGT. The length of the CDR3 is 13 residues. Trimming removed 7 bases from V and 7 bases from J, with 14 bases in between. The CDR3 DNA sequence: TGTGCCAGCACGGCAGGGTTAGGGCAGCCCCAGCATTTT. This gives the protein CASTAGLGQPQHF.

This clonotype was counted many times. The V and J genes are TRBV7-8 and TRBJ2-6; D possibly corresponds to TRBD1 (6 bases). The CDR3 has 19 amino acids. CDR1 is SGHVS and CDR2 is FQNEAQ in the germline V gene. Deletions cut 0 bases from V and 0 bases from J, with 15 bases between. The DNA for the CDR3 is TGTGCCAGCAGCTTAGCGCCAAGGGACATGAGCTCTGGGGCCAACGTCCTGACTTTC. Protein sequence: CASSLAPRDMSSGANVLTF.

This clonotype was picked up many times. The V and J genes are TRBV7-9 and TRBJ2-1, with TRBD2 matching 8 bases. The CDR3 loop spans 14 amino acids. Germline CDR1 and CDR2: SEHNR and FQNEAQ (reference sequence). V trimming: 2 bases; J trimming: 8 bases; junction bases outside the gene matches: 5. The CDR3 spells CASSLTGGPHEQFF. The DNA for the CDR3 is TGTGCCAGCAGCTTAACGGGAGGGCCGCATGAGCAGTTCTTC.

This clonotype was counted many times. The rearrangement joins TRBV4-1 to TRBJ2-3; D is perhaps TRBD2 (6 bases). The CDR3 spans 15 residues. Per the germline V gene, CDR1 is MGHRA and CDR2 is YSYEKL. The ends were cut back, 1 base at V and 6 bases at J, with 14 bases in the middle. CDR3 protein: CASSQVIGGADTQYF. CDR3 nucleotide sequence: TGCGCCAGCAGCCAAGTAATCGGCGGGGCGGATACGCAGTATTTT.

This clonotype was found many times. The V and J genes are TRBV30 and TRBJ2-3; D not certain. This CDR3 has 15 residues. Trimming cost V 0 bases and J 0 bases, with 10 bases left between them. Germline assignment: CDR1 GTSNPN and CDR2 SVGIG (reference sequence). CDR3 in amino acids: CAWSVLGPSTDTQYF. As DNA, the CDR3 is TGTGCCTGGAGTGTGCTCGGGCCCAGCACAGATACGCAGTATTTT.

There are many counts of this clonotype. V and J are TRBV6-2 or TRBV6-3 and TRBJ1-1; the D gene is possibly TRBD1 (6 bases). CDR1 and CDR2 from the germline V gene are MNHEY and SVGEGT. V was shortened by 3 bases and J by 5 bases, with 13 bases between the two germline ends. The CDR3 has 14 residues. In nucleotides, the CDR3 is TGTGCCAGCAGTTATTGGGGACAACAGACTGAAGCTTTCTTT. Residues: CASSYWGQQTEAFF.

The chain recombines TRBV19 with TRBJ2-7; a weak D match, TRBD1 (6 bases). CDR1 is LNHDA and CDR2 is SQIVND in the germline V gene (reference sequence). The CDR3 has 12 residues. The ends were cut back, 9 bases at V and 5 bases at J, with 14 bases in the middle. The CDR3 region is CASGQGSDEQYF. Written as DNA, the CDR3 is TGTGCCAGCGGCCAGGGGTCCGACGAGCAGTACTTC.

This clonotype was recorded many times. V gene TRBV6-5 combines with J gene TRBJ1-5, with no clear D. V was clipped by 1 base and J by 9 bases, with 7 bases between them. Germline CDR1 is MNHEY and CDR2 is SVGAGI. The CDR3 sequence is 12 residues long. CDR3 nucleotide sequence: TGTGCCAGCAGTTACTTTGGAGGGCCCCAGCATTTT. Protein sequence: CASSYFGGPQHF.

The gene calls are TRBV6-5 and TRBJ1-2; D is ambiguous. V lost 2 bases and J lost 1, with 8 bases in between. CDR3 length: 14 residues. Germline CDR1 is MNHEY and CDR2 is SVGAGI. Here the CDR3 DNA reads TGTGCCAGCAGTTACGCTGCAGTTAACTATGGCTACACCTTC. This encodes CASSYAAVNYGYTF.

This clonotype was seen many times. The gene calls are TRBV20-1 and TRBJ2-7, with D possibly called TRBD1 or TRBD2 (5 bases each). The V gene's germline CDR1 is DFQATT and CDR2 SNEGSKA (reference sequence). The CDR3 totals 14 residues. The V end lost 4 bases, the J end lost 1 base, and 14 bases lay between the germline ends. The CDR3 region has the DNA TGCAGTGCTATAGCGACAGCCTCTTCCTACGAGCAGTACTTC. Its translation: CSAIATASSYEQYF.

This chain connects TRBV19 to TRBJ2-7, with D unresolved. Germline V gene lookup returns CDR1 LNHDA and CDR2 SQIVND (reference sequence). This CDR3 has 13 residues. Trimming cost V 1 base and J 6 bases, with 10 bases left between them. CDR3 sequence (DNA): TGTGCCAGTAGTATAGGTTTATCCCGCGAGCAGTACTTC. It codes for CASSIGLSREQYF.

This chain links TRBV7-2 with TRBJ2-1; 15 bases match TRBD2. After removal of 5 bases from V and 7 bases from J, the junction contained 6 bases not matched to a gene. This CDR3 spans 16 amino acids. CDR1 is SGHTA and CDR2 is FQGNSA in the germline V gene. The DNA of the CDR3 is TGTGCCAGCAGCCCCTGGACTAGCGGGAGGGCTAATGAGCAGTTCTTC. It encodes CASSPWTSGRANEQFF.

This clonotype was picked up a small number of times. The rearrangement uses TRBV5-5 and TRBJ2-7; D unclear. V lost 4 bases to trimming and J lost 0 bases, with 14 bases between them. The germline V gene encodes CDR1 SGHKS and CDR2 YYEKEE (reference sequence). The CDR3 runs 15 residues. In DNA, the CDR3 is TGTGCCAGCAGCCCGGTGGGGTTCAGCTCCTACGAGCAGTACTTC. Residues: CASSPVGFSSYEQYF. Filled out from reference TRBV5-5 and TRBJ2-7, the complete variable domain reads DAGVTQSPTHLIKTRGQQVTLRCSPISGHKSVSWYQQVLGQGPQFIFQYYEKEERGRGNFPDRFSARQFPNYSSELNVNALLLGDSALYLCASSPVGFSSYEQYFGPGTRLTVT.

The chain links TRBV6-2 or TRBV6-3 to TRBJ2-3; weak D call: TRBD1 (5 bases). Germline V CDR1 and CDR2: MNHEY, SVGEGT. V dropped 2 bases and J dropped 2 bases, with 14 bases sitting between them. This CDR3 has 16 amino acids. The CDR3 protein is CASSYQGHPATDTQYF. In nucleotides, the CDR3 is TGTGCCAGCAGTTACCAGGGCCACCCAGCCACAGATACGCAGTATTTT.

This clonotype was counted a few times. The chain employs TRBV5-1 and TRBJ1-1; 8 nucleotides line up with TRBD1. V trimming: 2 bases; J trimming: 4 bases; junction bases outside the gene matches: 10. CDR3 size: 16 residues. CDR1 is SGHRS and CDR2 is YFSETQ in the germline V gene. CDR3 loop: CASSFGDRGGGTEAFF. The CDR3 coding sequence is TGCGCCAGCAGCTTCGGCGACAGGGGTGGCGGCACTGAAGCTTTCTTT.

This clonotype was seen only a few times. The CDR3 coding sequence is TGTGCCAGCAGCCCGAGCGGGGGGAATTACAATGAGCAGTTCTTC. Protein sequence: CASSPSGGNYNEQFF. The gene calls are TRBV7-9 and TRBJ2-1, with 9 bases fitting TRBD2. Germline assignment: CDR1 SEHNR and CDR2 FQNEAQ (reference sequence). J lost 4 bases, V lost 5 bases, and 6 bases had no gene match. The CDR3 is made up of 15 amino acids.

This clonotype was detected ten times or more. The chain uses TRBV6-2 or TRBV6-3 and TRBJ2-1; maybe TRBD2 (6 bases). The CDR3 runs 15 residues. Germline CDR1 MNHEY, CDR2 SVGEGT. V was clipped by 6 bases and J by 10 bases, with 22 bases between them. The CDR3: CASRALLERGMEQFF. The CDR3 nucleotides are TGTGCCAGCAGAGCACTCCTGGAACGGGGGATGGAGCAGTTCTTC.

This clonotype has at least ten counts. The chain combines TRBV19 with TRBJ1-4; a possible D gene is TRBD1 (5 bases). V lost 6 bases, J lost 13 bases, and 27 bases lay in between. CDR3 length: 16 amino acids. The germline CDR1 and CDR2 sequences are LNHDA and SQIVND (reference sequence). CDR3 protein: CASRTPHRDGPLGLFF. CDR3 nucleotides: TGTGCCAGTAGAACCCCTCACCGGGACGGACCCTTAGGACTGTTTTTT. The entire variable domain, with the rest obtained from reference TRBV19 and TRBJ1-4, is as follows: DGGITQSPKYLFRKEGQNVTLSCEQNLNHDAMYWYRQDPGQGLRLIYYSQIVNDFQKGDIAEGYSVSREKKESFPLTVTSAQKNPTAFYLCASRTPHRDGPLGLFFGSGTQLSVL.

The chain couples TRBV19 to TRBJ2-1; TRBD2 matches 12 bases. This CDR3 has 19 amino acids. Germline CDR1 is LNHDA and CDR2 is SQIVND (reference sequence). Trimming at V came to 1 base and at J to 8 bases, leaving 15 bases not matched to a gene. The CDR3 reads CASSIAHTGLAGGYYEQFF. For the CDR3, the DNA is TGTGCCAGTAGTATAGCTCACACCGGGCTAGCGGGAGGGTACTATGAGCAGTTCTTC.

J is TRBJ2-3 and V is TRBV28; no reliable D call. Germline V lookup: CDR1 MDHEN, CDR2 SYDVKM. The CDR3 runs to 14 residues. V lost 4 bases, J lost 2 bases, and 10 bases lay in between. The CDR3 loop reads CASSSRLDTDTQYF. The CDR3 nucleotides read TGTGCCAGCAGTTCAAGACTCGACACAGATACGCAGTATTTT.